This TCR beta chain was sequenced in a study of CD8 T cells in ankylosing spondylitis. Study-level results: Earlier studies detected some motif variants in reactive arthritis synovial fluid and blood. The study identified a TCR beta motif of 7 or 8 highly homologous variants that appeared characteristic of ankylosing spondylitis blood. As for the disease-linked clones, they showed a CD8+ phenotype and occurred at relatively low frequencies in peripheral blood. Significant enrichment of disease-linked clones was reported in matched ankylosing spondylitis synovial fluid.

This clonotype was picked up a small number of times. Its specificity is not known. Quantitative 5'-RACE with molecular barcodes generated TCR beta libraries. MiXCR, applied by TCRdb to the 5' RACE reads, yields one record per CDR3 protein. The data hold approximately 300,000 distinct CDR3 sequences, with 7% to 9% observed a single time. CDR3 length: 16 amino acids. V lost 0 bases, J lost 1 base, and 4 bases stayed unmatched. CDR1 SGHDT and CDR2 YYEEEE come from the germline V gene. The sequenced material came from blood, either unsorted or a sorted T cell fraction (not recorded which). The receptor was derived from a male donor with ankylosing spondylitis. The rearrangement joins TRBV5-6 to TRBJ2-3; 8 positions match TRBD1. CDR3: CASSLGQGAGTDTQYF. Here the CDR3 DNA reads TGTGCCAGCAGCTTGGGCCAGGGGGCTGGCACAGATACGCAGTATTTT.